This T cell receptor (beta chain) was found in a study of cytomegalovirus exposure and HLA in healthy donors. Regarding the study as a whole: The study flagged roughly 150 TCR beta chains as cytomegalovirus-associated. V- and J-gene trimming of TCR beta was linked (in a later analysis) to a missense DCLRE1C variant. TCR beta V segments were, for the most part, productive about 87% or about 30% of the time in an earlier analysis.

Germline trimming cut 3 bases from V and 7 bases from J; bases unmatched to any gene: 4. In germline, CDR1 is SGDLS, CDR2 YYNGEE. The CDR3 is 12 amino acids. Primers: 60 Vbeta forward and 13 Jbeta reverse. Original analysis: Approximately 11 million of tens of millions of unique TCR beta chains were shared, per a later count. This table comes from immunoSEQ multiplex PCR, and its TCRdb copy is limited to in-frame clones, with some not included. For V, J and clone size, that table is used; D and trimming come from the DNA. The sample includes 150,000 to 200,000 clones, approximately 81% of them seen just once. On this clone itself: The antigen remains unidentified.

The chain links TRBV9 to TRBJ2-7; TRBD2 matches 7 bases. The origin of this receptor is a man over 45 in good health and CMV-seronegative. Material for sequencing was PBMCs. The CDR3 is CASSGGGSEQYF. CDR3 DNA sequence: TGTGCCAGCAGCGGGGGGGGGTCTGAGCAGTACTTC.